These 7 T cell receptor beta chains came from one sample sequenced in a study of blood T cell repertoires in COVID-19. Assay used: immunoSEQ multiplex PCR; TCRdb lists only in-frame clones, some missing. Among under 450,000 clones listed, approximately 93% were seen once. Sequenced: PBMCs or T cells enriched from blood (not recorded which). The receptor source for this set is a woman aged 40 to 50 who had been exposed to COVID-19.

The chain couples TRBV5-5 to TRBJ1-1, with D perhaps TRBD1 (5 bases). Germline CDR1 is SGHKS and CDR2 is YYEKEE (reference sequence). Trimming shortened V by 3 bases and J by 0 bases, and 9 bases separated the two germline ends. The CDR3 has 14 amino acids. CDR3 nucleotide sequence: TGTGCCAGCAGCTGGACAAGCATGAACACTGAAGCTTTCTTT. This sequence encodes CASSWTSMNTEAFF.

V gene TRBV5-8 combines with J gene TRBJ1-5; D call uncertain. The germline V and J ends were trimmed by 3 bases and 0 bases, with 13 bases remaining between them. The CDR3 is made up of 16 amino acids. Germline CDR1 SGHTS, CDR2 YDEGEE. CDR3 coding DNA: TGTGCCAGCAGCTCTTTTCACAGCGGTAGCAATCAGCCCCAGCATTTT. It yields the protein CASSSFHSGSNQPQHF.

The rearrangement joins TRBV24-1 to TRBJ2-1; 9 bases agree with TRBD2. There are 16 residues in the CDR3. The V gene's germline CDR1 is KGHDR and CDR2 SFDVKD. V was pared by 7 bases and J by 2 bases, with 8 bases of the junction left unmatched. CDR3 loop: CATSDPSGKAYNEQFF. CDR3 coding DNA: TGTGCCACCAGCGACCCTAGCGGGAAGGCCTACAATGAGCAGTTCTTC.

The chain recombines TRBV15 with TRBJ2-5, with 7 bases fitting TRBD2. The ends lost 1 base at V and 4 bases at J; junction bases unmatched: 3. The CDR3 contains 14 residues. Germline V gene sequence: CDR1 LNHNV, CDR2 YYDKDF (reference sequence). CDR3 coding DNA: TGTGCCACCAGCAGAGCATGGGGGGGAGAGACCCAGTACTTC. It specifies CATSRAWGGETQYF.

The rearrangement uses TRBV3-1 (or the pseudogene TRBV3-2) and TRBJ2-7; D possibly corresponds to TRBD2 (7 bases). CDR1 LGHDT and CDR2 YNNKEL come from the germline V gene (reference sequence). There are 13 residues in the CDR3. V gave up 8 bases and J gave up 10 bases, with 21 bases separating them. For the CDR3, the DNA is TGTGCCAGCGGGAGGGACACGGATGGGAGACAGTACTTC. It codes for CASGRDTDGRQYF.

This chain uses TRBV25-1 with TRBJ2-6; TRBD2 might be the D (6 bases). Trimming pared 9 bases from V and 2 bases from J, leaving 8 bases between. The germline V gene has CDR1 MGHDK and CDR2 SYGVNS. The CDR3 spans 13 residues. The CDR3 coding sequence is TGTGCCAGTCAGCGGGCTGGGGCCAACGTCCTGACTTTC. Its translation: CASQRAGANVLTF.

This rearrangement joins TRBV27 to TRBJ1-6; D uncertain. This CDR3 has 13 residues. With 4 bases removed from V and 11 bases from J, the gap between germline ends came to 12 bases. Germline assignment: CDR1 MNHEY and CDR2 SMNVEV (reference sequence). The CDR3 DNA reads TGTGCCAGCAGTTCCCTATCCGGGGCACCCCTCCACTTT. Residues: CASSSLSGAPLHF.